This TCR beta chain was recovered during a study of OX40 agonist ivuxolimab in advanced cancers. V dropped 3 bases and J dropped 7 bases, with 16 bases sitting between them. This CDR3 contains 16 residues. CDR1 and CDR2 (germline): SGHAT, FQNNGV. TCRdb's table, derived via immunoSEQ multiplex PCR, lists solely in-frame clones and lacks some. Among tens of thousands of clones listed, approximately 86% were seen once. Concerning this clone itself: Its specificity is unknown.

Study-level points and caveats: The study found that CD8+ T cells averaged more expanded clones than CD4+.

This TCR came from an adult with an advanced solid tumor such as melanoma, head and neck, liver or kidney cancer. The gene calls are TRBV11-2 and TRBJ1-6; a possible D gene is TRBD1 (5 bases). The input for sequencing was CD4+ or CD8+ T cells sorted from blood, taken in a trial of the OX40 agonist ivuxolimab. The CDR3 spells CASSFIFPGPNSPLHF. Here the CDR3 DNA reads TGTGCCAGCAGCTTTATTTTTCCGGGACCAAATTCACCCCTCCACTTT.